This T cell receptor beta chain was sequenced in a study of Graves' ophthalmopathy and Graves' hyperthyroidism (dated by TCRdb to the late 2010s). Looking at the study overall: Peripheral blood was collected at initial diagnosis, before any treatment. In total, around 130 blood samples were TCR-sequenced: under 45 ophthalmopathy, approximately 80 hyperthyroidism and about 17 hyperthyroidism-to-ophthalmopathy patients. An independent validation cohort comprised 18 hyperthyroidism patients and about 16 patients who later progressed from hyperthyroidism to ophthalmopathy. Once sampling was done, hyperthyroidism patients were given methimazole at a starting dose of 30 mg daily, while ophthalmopathy patients were given high-dose intravenous methylprednisolone. A discovery set of 95 to 100 patients (under 45 ophthalmopathy, just over 55 stable hyperthyroidism) was enrolled to explore V-J signatures distinguishing ophthalmopathy from hyperthyroidism. The study used signatures of the TCR beta repertoire to tell Graves' ophthalmopathy apart from Graves' hyperthyroidism and to predict which patients would progress to ophthalmopathy. T-cell repertoires of thyroid tissue and blood were compared in more than five hyperthyroidism patients.

Many counts were recorded for this clonotype. Its antigen has not been determined. It has no much larger one-base neighbor in the sample; base qualities were not kept. CDR1 and CDR2 were assigned from the germline V gene as KGHSH and LQKENI. The germline V and J ends show losses of 3 bases and 5 bases respectively, and no gene match explains 0 bases of the junction. CDR3 length: 14 amino acids, cysteine to phenylalanine. Only the CDR3 portion is preserved as DNA: 42 bases, with reading frame beginning at the first base. Study-level results and caveats: No statistical method was used to set the sample size in advance, and the investigators knew which group each participant was assigned to. In validation, the model predicted ophthalmopathy progression with more than 55% sensitivity and roughly 72% specificity; about a dozen predicted patients were CT-confirmed with GO in a median of approximately six months. The 13-signature model separated ophthalmopathy from stable hyperthyroidism with roughly 90% sensitivity and 81% to 82% specificity in cross-validation, and 80%/75% in the test set. Among expanded thyroid clonotypes with frequency above 0.001, most also showed up in blood, which suggests that blood repertoires may reflect the thyroid immune response.

TCR beta CDR3 regions were amplified from RNA transcripts for repertoire sequencing. The first round was an RT-PCR using HTBI primers with the Qiagen OneStep RT-PCR kit, and this first round was followed by a second-round multiplex PCR, then size selection and purification. Libraries were sequenced on an Illumina HiSeq2000 using paired-end 100 bp reads. The study's own analysis went as follows. Reads were processed with SOAPnuke, discarding reads with adapters, uncalled bases, mean Phred below 15, or no exact constant-primer or identifier match. High-quality paired reads were merged with COPE v1.2.5. Each unique nucleotide sequence was treated as a clonotype, and MiTCR v1.1 was used to align the clonotypes to the IMGT TRB V, D and J references. Analysis was restricted to V-J combinations with a frequency above 0.0001, which covered roughly 99% of repertoires. For each V-J combination, a TCR clonal expansion and chaos score was defined as the ratio of F50 clonal expansion to chaos observed in the TCRdist matrix. Features were reduced by Welch's t-statistics and random forest to over 10 V-J combinations, which fed a naive Bayes classifier. Thyroid-blood repertoire similarity was quantified with the Morisita-Horn index. Using fastp at Q25 and MiXCR, TCRdb reprocessed the public reads and kept productive beta chains. CDR3 protein duplicates are merged, each entry listing the most common genes and DNA. The V and J calls follow TCRdb's processing rather than the paper's. Within this sample are some 370,000 distinct CDR3 sequences, with approximately 17% of them counted one time only. The top ten constitute around 2.4% of the sample.

Hyperthyroidism was defined as stable when no progression to ophthalmopathy occurred within 18 months of follow-up. Patients with hyperthyroidism were aged 18 to 65 years, had been newly diagnosed, and had a disease duration of less than 2 months. Patients with other autoimmune diseases, uncontrolled infections, pregnancy or lactation were excluded. Clinical symptoms, serum thyroxine, TRAb, thyroid ultrasound and orbital computed tomography formed the basis of the diagnosis. Ficoll-Paque density gradient centrifugation was used to isolate PBMCs from about 10 ml of fresh peripheral blood. Total RNA was extracted with Trizol reagent and quality-checked on an Agilent 2100 Bioanalyzer.

Sequenced material: peripheral blood. This clonotype was sampled from an adult woman with stable Graves' hyperthyroidism. The rearranged chain carries TRBV18 and TRBJ2-7; 14 of the junction bases match TRBD2. The encoded CDR3 is CASSPGLAGDEQYF. The DNA sequence follows: TGTGCCAGCTCACCGGGACTAGCGGGAGACGAGCAGTACTTC.